This passage covers 5 T cell receptor beta chains from one sample sequenced in a study of shared clonotypes between healthy human individuals. Method: immunoSEQ multiplex PCR; TCRdb's copy keeps in-frame clones and lacks some. Found here are fewer than 2.5 million clones, 93% of them singletons; the top ten hold approximately 0.37%. The sample consisted of naive CD4+ T cells from PBMCs. Subset given: CD45RA+ positively selected. These receptors originate from a man younger than 35 in good health. Some clones in this sample may be carry-over from other donors' samples.

This clone was detected once. Other DNA sequences in this specimen translate into the identical CDR3. The CDR3 bases are TGTGCCAGCTCACCCCAGGCGGGAGGAAATGAGCAGTTCTTC. It is translated as CASSPQAGGNEQFF. The V gene is TRBV18, the J gene TRBJ2-1; 8 nucleotides match TRBD2. Germline V gene sequence: CDR1 KGHSH, CDR2 LQKENI. The J segment lost 7 bases and the V segment lost 3 bases, leaving 5 bases of the junction unmatched. The CDR3 loop spans 14 amino acids.

Concerning this clone itself: Other nucleotide sequences in the sample specify the same CDR3. V and J are TRBV27 and TRBJ2-7; 13 nucleotides match TRBD2. Per the germline V gene, CDR1 is MNHEY and CDR2 is SMNVEV (reference sequence). With 4 bases clipped from V and 4 bases from J, the junction kept 4 bases outside the gene matches. The CDR3 covers 15 residues. CDR3 in DNA: TGTGCCAGCAGTTCCCGGACTAGCGGGAGTTACGAGCAGTACTTC. Translated: CASSSRTSGSYEQYF.

This clone appeared a single time. Other DNA sequences in this specimen translate into the identical CDR3. The V and J genes are TRBV5-1 and TRBJ2-1; 7 bases map to TRBD2. V gave up 0 bases and J gave up 4 bases; unmatched junction bases: 7. The germline V gene has CDR1 SGHRS and CDR2 YFSETQ. This CDR3 is 16 amino acids long. The CDR3 region is CASSLAGSGVYNEQFF. The CDR3 DNA is TGCGCCAGCAGCTTGGCGGGGAGCGGGGTATACAATGAGCAGTTCTTC.

This chain links TRBV7-6 with TRBJ2-7; 10 bases align to TRBD1. The CDR3 loop spans 15 amino acids. The V gene end was trimmed by 5 bases and the J gene end by 3 bases; junction bases not matched to a gene: 7. Germline V gene sequence: CDR1 SGHVS, CDR2 FNYEAQ. The DNA for the CDR3 is TGTGCCAGCAGCCGGACAGGGGGAGTGGGCTACGAGCAGTACTTC. It translates to CASSRTGGVGYEQYF.

V gene TRBV4-1 combines with J gene TRBJ2-3, with D hard to call. The CDR3 spans 15 residues. From germline, CDR1 is MGHRA and CDR2 YSYEKL. Trimming pared 2 bases from V and 3 bases from J, leaving 12 bases between. CDR3 nucleotide sequence: TGCGCCAGCAGCCAAAGGGAACTGATGACAGATACGCAGTATTTT. This sequence encodes CASSQRELMTDTQYF.